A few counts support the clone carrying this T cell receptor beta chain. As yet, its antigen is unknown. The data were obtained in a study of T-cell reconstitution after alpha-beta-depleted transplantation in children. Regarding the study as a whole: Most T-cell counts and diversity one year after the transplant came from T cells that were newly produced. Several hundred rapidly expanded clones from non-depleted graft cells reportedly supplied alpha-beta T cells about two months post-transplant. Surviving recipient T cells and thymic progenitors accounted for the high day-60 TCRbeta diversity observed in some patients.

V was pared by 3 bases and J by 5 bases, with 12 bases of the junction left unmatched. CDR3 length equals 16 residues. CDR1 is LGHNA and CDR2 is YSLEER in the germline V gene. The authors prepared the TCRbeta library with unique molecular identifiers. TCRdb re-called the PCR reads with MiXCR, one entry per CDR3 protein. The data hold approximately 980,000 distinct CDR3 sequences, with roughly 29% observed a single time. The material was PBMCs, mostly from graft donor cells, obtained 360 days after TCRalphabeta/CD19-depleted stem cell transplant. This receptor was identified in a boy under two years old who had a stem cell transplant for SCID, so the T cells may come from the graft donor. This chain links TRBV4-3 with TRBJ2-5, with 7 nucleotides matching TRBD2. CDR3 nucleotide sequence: TGCGCCAGCAGCCAGGACCTAGCGGAGGGATCGGAGACCCAGTACTTC. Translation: CASSQDLAEGSETQYF.